This passage covers 14 T cell receptor beta chains from one sample sequenced in a study of high-grade serous ovarian cancer treatment subgroups. Some clones are missing from TCRdb's copy, which holds only in-frame ones; the method was immunoSEQ multiplex PCR. The data hold some 33,000 clones, with 79% observed a single time. Tumor samples were taken before definitive surgery or chemotherapy. The sequenced sample consisted of tumor tissue. The receptors derive from a human donor with high-grade serous ovarian cancer.

This chain joins TRBV6-1 and TRBJ2-7, with TRBD1 identical over 7 bases. Losses at the gene ends were 3 bases for V and 2 bases for J; bases not matched to a gene: 7. The CDR3 has 15 residues. The germline V gene encodes CDR1 MNHNS and CDR2 SASEGT. The CDR3 region is CASSDAHRGPYEQYF. The CDR3 DNA reads as TGTGCCAGCAGTGATGCCCACAGGGGCCCCTACGAGCAGTACTTC.

In this sample, this clone turned up a few times. This chain joins TRBV5-6 and TRBJ2-5; a possible D gene is TRBD2 (5 bases). V was cut by 4 bases and J by 2 bases, with 15 bases left in between. CDR1 is SGHDT and CDR2 is YYEEEE in the germline V gene. The CDR3 is 15 residues long. CDR3 nucleotides: TGTGCCAGCAGCGTGGGCAGGAGCGGACAAGAGACCCAGTACTTC. It yields the protein CASSVGRSGQETQYF.

This CDR3 reads CASSPFATMNTEAFF. CDR3 DNA: TGTGCCAGCAGCCCCTTTGCGACGATGAACACTGAAGCTTTCTTT. The chain links TRBV13 to TRBJ1-1; D unclear. Germline V gene lookup returns CDR1 PRHDT and CDR2 FYEKMQ (reference sequence). With 5 bases removed from V and 0 bases from J, the gap between germline ends came to 13 bases. The CDR3 has 15 amino acids.

The chain recombines TRBV7-8 with TRBJ1-3; D is possibly TRBD1 (6 bases). This CDR3 spans 14 amino acids. The V end lost 0 bases, the J end lost 5 bases, and 8 bases lay between the germline ends. The germline V gene has CDR1 SGHVS and CDR2 FQNEAQ. This CDR3 is CASSLAGGRNTIYF. CDR3 sequence (DNA): TGTGCCAGCAGCTTAGCAGGGGGGCGAAACACCATATATTTT.

This rearrangement joins TRBV6-5 to TRBJ1-4; D gene uncertain. This CDR3 is 16 amino acids long. Germline V gene sequence: CDR1 MNHEY, CDR2 SVGAGI. V gave up 0 bases and J gave up 8 bases, with 16 bases separating them. The CDR3 sequence is CASSYSSAIRWEKLFF. Written as DNA, the CDR3 is TGTGCCAGCAGTTACTCGAGCGCAATCCGGTGGGAAAAACTGTTTTTT.

The rearrangement uses TRBV10-2 and TRBJ1-1; 7 nucleotides agree with TRBD1. The CDR3 consists of 14 residues. Looked up from germline, CDR1 is WSHSY and CDR2 is SAAADI. Trimming took 4 bases from V and 2 from J; bases not matched to a gene: 4. CDR3 nucleotide sequence: TGCGCCAGCAGTGCCGACAGGGCTAACACTGAAGCTTTCTTT. The encoded protein is CASSADRANTEAFF.

This clone occurred a few times. The V and J genes are TRBV11-3 and TRBJ1-4; tentative D call: TRBD1 (6 bases). Germline V gives CDR1 SGHNT, CDR2 YENEEA. This CDR3 spans 19 amino acids. The ends were cut back, 3 bases at V and 13 bases at J, with 33 bases in the middle. The CDR3, as DNA: TGTGCCAGCAGCTTGGGGGGCAGATCACCGGGATTATCTCCTAGGGCACTGTTTTTT. This sequence encodes CASSLGGRSPGLSPRALFF.

The J gene is TRBJ2-7, the V gene TRBV27; D is unresolved. Germline loops: CDR1 MNHEY, CDR2 SMNVEV (reference sequence). Trimming removed 2 bases from V and 0 bases from J, with 17 bases in between. This CDR3 comprises 17 residues. CDR3 nucleotides: TGTGCCAGCAGTTTAAAGTGGCAGGCGGTAAGCTCCTACGAGCAGTACTTC. Its protein is CASSLKWQAVSSYEQYF.

This chain joins TRBV18 and TRBJ1-1; possible D gene TRBD1, 5 bases. Germline V gene lookup returns CDR1 KGHSH and CDR2 LQKENI. This CDR3 is 17 amino acids long. Trimming took off 6 bases at V and 0 bases at J, with 20 bases between the two ends. The CDR3: CASSWDPLIGVNTEAFF. CDR3 sequence (DNA): TGTGCCAGCTCGTGGGACCCCCTTATCGGAGTGAACACTGAAGCTTTCTTT.

J is TRBJ2-2 and V is TRBV7-2, with a weak D call TRBD1 (7 bases). V lost 0 bases and J lost 0, with 14 bases in between. Germline V gene sequence: CDR1 SGHTA, CDR2 FQGNSA. The CDR3 is 18 residues long. CDR3 sequence reads: CASSLASGDSANTGELFF. The CDR3 nucleotides read TGTGCCAGCAGCTTAGCCTCGGGGGACAGCGCGAACACCGGGGAGCTGTTTTTT.

The chain recombines TRBV4-3 with TRBJ1-4; D ambiguous. This CDR3 contains 15 residues. V was shortened by 0 bases and J by 8 bases, with 13 bases between the two germline ends. Germline V gene lookup returns CDR1 LGHNA and CDR2 YSLEER. CDR3 sequence: CASSQDYGSTEKLFF. CDR3 coding DNA: TGCGCCAGCAGCCAAGATTATGGATCGACAGAAAAACTGTTTTTT.

This clone was recorded only once. This sequence joins TRBV7-8 and TRBJ2-4; D call uncertain. This CDR3 has 12 residues. Deletions cut 1 base from V and 8 bases from J, with 6 bases between. CDR1 is SGHVS and CDR2 is FQNEAQ in the germline V gene. CDR3 sequence reads: CASSLVGYIQYF. The CDR3 nucleotides read TGTGCCAGCAGCTTAGTTGGCTACATTCAGTACTTC.

The chain recombines TRBV5-4 with TRBJ1-4; weak D call: TRBD1 (5 bases). CDR3 length equals 15 residues. With 4 bases removed from V and 7 bases from J, the gap between germline ends came to 17 bases. The germline gives CDR1 SGHNT, CDR2 YYREEE (reference sequence). CDR3 sequence (DNA): TGTGCCAGCAGCGAGTGGACACCCGGGGGTGAAAAACTGTTTTTT. It yields the protein CASSEWTPGGEKLFF.

The rearrangement joins TRBV2 to TRBJ2-5; D call uncertain. V was clipped by 5 bases and J by 3 bases, with 13 bases between them. There are 14 residues in the CDR3. CDR1 SNHLY and CDR2 FYNNEI come from the germline V gene. The CDR3 protein is CASSWAVTEETQYF. CDR3 sequence (DNA): TGTGCCAGCAGTTGGGCCGTAACGGAAGAGACCCAGTACTTC.